The 29 T cell receptor beta chains given below trace back to one sample, sequenced in a study of blood T cell repertoires in COVID-19. Here immunoSEQ multiplex PCR was the method, and the copy in TCRdb shows in-frame clones only, minus some. This sample carries 150,000 to 200,000 clones, around 89% of them seen once, and the ten largest clones take approximately 0.77%. The sequencing sample was made of PBMCs or T cells enriched from blood (not recorded which). The receptors were gathered from a woman younger than 35 who had recovered from COVID-19.

V and J are TRBV27 and TRBJ2-3; the match to TRBD2 covers 10 bases. Germline V CDR1 and CDR2: MNHEY, SMNVEV (reference sequence). J was trimmed by 4 bases and V by 3 bases; bases with no gene match: 10. This CDR3 region has 17 residues. The DNA of the CDR3 is TGTGCCAGCAGTTTGATTGGACTAGCGGAGGGGTCAGATACGCAGTATTTT. It translates to CASSLIGLAEGSDTQYF.

The chain links TRBV14 to TRBJ2-7; D ambiguous. Trimming stripped 11 bases from V and 12 bases from J, with 17 bases between. From germline, CDR1 is SGHDN and CDR2 FVKESK. This CDR3 is built from 10 residues. CDR3 bases: TGTGCCCCGGTGGGCAGCAGACGGTACTTC. It encodes CAPVGSRRYF.

This rearrangement joins TRBV25-1 to TRBJ2-2, with no clear D. Between the trimmed V and J ends, which lost 5 bases and 6 bases, there was a span of 13 bases. CDR1 and CDR2 (germline): MGHDK, SYGVNS. The CDR3 is 14 amino acids. CDR3 in DNA: TGTGCCAGCAGTCGGCAGGATGCGCCCGGGGAGCTGTTTTTT. As protein: CASSRQDAPGELFF.

This clone is a singleton in its sample. The gene calls are TRBV28 and TRBJ1-1, with D possibly matching TRBD1 (6 bases). This CDR3 contains 14 residues. V was clipped by 3 bases and J by 4 bases, with 12 bases between them. CDR1 is MDHEN, CDR2 SYDVKM, per germline. The CDR3 region is CASSLAGEGTEAFF. In DNA, the CDR3 is TGTGCCAGCAGTTTGGCAGGGGAGGGCACTGAAGCTTTCTTT.

The chain couples TRBV29-1 to TRBJ1-2; D might be TRBD1 (5 bases). Germline V gene lookup returns CDR1 SQVTM and CDR2 ANQGSEA. Trimming shortened V by 3 bases and J by 4 bases, and 9 bases separated the two germline ends. The CDR3 has 12 residues. This CDR3 reads CSVDGQGYGYTF. In nucleotides, the CDR3 is TGCAGCGTTGATGGGCAGGGCTATGGCTACACCTTC.

The chain uses TRBV29-1 and TRBJ2-5, with D uncertain. Per the germline V gene, CDR1 is SQVTM and CDR2 is ANQGSEA. The CDR3 is 11 amino acids. V lost 5 bases to trimming and J lost 5 bases, with 9 bases between them. CDR3 DNA: TGCAGCGTTACAGTTCTGGAGACCCAGTACTTC. Protein product: CSVTVLETQYF.

The rearrangement links TRBV18 to TRBJ2-3; the D gene is possibly TRBD2 (6 bases). The CDR3 totals 22 residues. Germline values: CDR1 KGHSH, CDR2 LQKENI. V dropped 0 bases and J dropped 0 bases, with 28 bases sitting between them. The chain's CDR3 is CASSPPWGEQQTHNQSTDTQYF. CDR3 bases: TGTGCCAGCTCACCACCGTGGGGGGAACAACAAACTCATAACCAAAGCACAGATACGCAGTATTTT.

The chain employs TRBV4-2 and TRBJ2-7; D not resolved. The CDR3 is made up of 13 amino acids. The V and J ends lost 2 bases and 1 base respectively, with 6 bases between them. Germline values: CDR1 LGHNA, CDR2 YNFKEQ. The DNA of the CDR3 is TGTGCCAGCAGCCAAAGCGCTTCCTACGAGCAGTACTTC. As protein: CASSQSASYEQYF.

In its sample, this clone was seen a few times. The rearrangement links TRBV10-3 to TRBJ1-6; 8 nucleotides match TRBD1. J gave up 7 bases and V 10 bases, and 9 bases lay outside the gene matches. This CDR3 contains 14 residues. Germline CDR1 and CDR2: ENHRY and SYGVKD. In nucleotides, the CDR3 is TGTGCCACCCGGGCTGGACAGGGAAATTCACCCCTCCACTTT. Its protein is CATRAGQGNSPLHF.

V gene TRBV20-1 combines with J gene TRBJ2-3; 9 bases match TRBD1. Per the germline V gene, CDR1 is DFQATT and CDR2 is SNEGSKA (reference sequence). CDR3 size: 14 residues. The trim removed 3 bases at V and 5 bases at J, leaving 6 bases unmatched. The CDR3 region is CSASAGTGKDTQYF. The CDR3 DNA is TGCAGTGCTAGTGCCGGGACAGGGAAAGATACGCAGTATTTT.

This clone was seen only a few times. The chain has TRBV6-4 and TRBJ2-2, with D tentatively TRBD2 (5 bases). CDR1 is MRHNA, CDR2 SNTAGT, per germline. The CDR3 spans 14 residues. Trimming left V 4 bases short and J 3 bases short, with 9 bases between. The CDR3 DNA sequence: TGTGCCAGCAGTGCGGGGTTAGACACCGGGGAGCTGTTTTTT. Its translation: CASSAGLDTGELFF.

This chain uses TRBV27 with TRBJ2-1; D not resolved. Trimming cost V 3 bases and J 4 bases, with 10 bases left between them. Germline CDR1 is MNHEY and CDR2 is SMNVEV (reference sequence). This CDR3 has 14 residues. The CDR3 DNA is TGTGCCAGCAGTTTGACGGGTGCTTACAATGAGCAGTTCTTC. It specifies CASSLTGAYNEQFF.

The chain combines TRBV9 with TRBJ2-2; 10 bases line up with TRBD2. The trim removed 3 bases at V and 4 bases at J, leaving 6 bases unmatched. CDR1 SGDLS and CDR2 YYNGEE come from the germline V gene. The CDR3 loop spans 16 amino acids. The CDR3 sequence: CASSGSGRWGTGELFF. Here the CDR3 DNA reads TGTGCCAGCAGCGGTAGCGGGAGGTGGGGCACCGGGGAGCTGTTTTTT.

V gene TRBV5-8 combines with J gene TRBJ2-7; 9 bases match TRBD1. The J segment lost 2 bases and the V segment lost 5 bases, leaving 11 bases of the junction unmatched. The V gene's germline CDR1 is SGHTS and CDR2 YDEGEE. CDR3 size: 16 residues. The DNA of the CDR3 is TGTGCCAGCAGATCATTCTCCGGGACAGGGACCTACGAGCAGTACTTC. It codes for CASRSFSGTGTYEQYF.

Written as DNA, the CDR3 is TGTGCCAGCAGTTTTCATAGGGAGGGGGCTGAAGCTTTCTTT. Amino acids: CASSFHREGAEAFF. This sequence joins TRBV28 and TRBJ1-1; the D gene is possibly TRBD1 (6 bases). Trimming took 3 bases from V and 6 from J, leaving 14 bases between them. CDR1 is MDHEN, CDR2 SYDVKM, per germline. The CDR3 contains 14 residues.

This clone was counted only a few times. This chain connects TRBV18 to TRBJ2-7; TRBD1 is a possible D gene (6 bases). This CDR3 region has 17 residues. Per the germline V gene, CDR1 is KGHSH and CDR2 is LQKENI. Trimming left V 5 bases short and J 5 bases short, with 25 bases between. CDR3 region: CASSSKQGGGVLNEQYF. The CDR3 DNA is TGTGCCAGCTCATCAAAACAGGGTGGGGGCGTCTTAAACGAGCAGTACTTC.

The chain joins TRBV5-1 to TRBJ2-3, with 11 bases identical to TRBD2. The germline V gene encodes CDR1 SGHRS and CDR2 YFSETQ. The CDR3 covers 17 residues. V lost 1 base to trimming and J lost 2 bases; unmatched junction nucleotides: 6. In DNA form, the CDR3 reads TGCGCCAGCAGCTTGCGACTAGCGGGAATAACCACAGATACGCAGTATTTT. This translates into CASSLRLAGITTDTQYF. Full variable domain (outside the CDR3, taken from reference TRBV5-1 and TRBJ2-3): KAGVTQTPRYLIKTRGQQVTLSCSPISGHRSVSWYQQTPGQGLQFLFEYFSETQRNKGNFPGRFSGRQFSNSRSEMNVSTLELGDSALYLCASSLRLAGITTDTQYFGPGTRLTVL.

CDR3 sequence reads: CASSPRLATDTQYF. The CDR3 DNA reads TGTGCCAGCAGCCCTAGACTAGCGACCGATACGCAGTATTTT. The chain joins TRBV11-2 to TRBJ2-3; the match to TRBD2 covers 8 bases. Looked up from germline, CDR1 is SGHAT and CDR2 is FQNNGV. This CDR3 has 14 amino acids. V was clipped by 5 bases and J by 6 bases; unmatched bases: 7.

This clone has a single count. At one end the junction does not follow the germline gene, possibly because of a read error. The rearrangement links TRBV4-2 to TRBJ2-7, with 7 bases fitting TRBD2. Germline values: CDR1 LGHNA, CDR2 YNFKEQ. The CDR3 runs 12 residues. The CDR3 loop is CASSQERREPLF. CDR3 coding DNA: TGTGCCAGCAGCCAAGAAAGGCGGGAGCCTCTCTTC.

V is TRBV2 and J is TRBJ2-3; D is undetermined. Germline loops: CDR1 SNHLY, CDR2 FYNNEI. The ends were cut back, 1 base at V and 2 bases at J, with 4 bases in the middle. The CDR3 runs 13 residues. The CDR3 sequence: CASSEDYTDTQYF. The CDR3 nucleotides are TGTGCCAGCAGTGAAGACTACACAGATACGCAGTATTTT.

In its sample, this clone was seen a few times. This chain joins TRBV19 and TRBJ2-5, with 10 bases aligning to TRBD1. CDR1 and CDR2 (germline): LNHDA, SQIVND (reference sequence). This CDR3 has 15 residues. The J segment lost 4 bases and the V segment lost 6 bases, leaving 8 bases of the junction unmatched. CDR3 protein: CASSTDRGGAETQYF. The CDR3 DNA follows: TGTGCCAGTAGCACGGACAGGGGGGGCGCAGAGACCCAGTACTTC.

The chain combines TRBV4-2 with TRBJ2-1; 11 positions match TRBD2. Germline CDR1 and CDR2: LGHNA and YNFKEQ. J gave up 3 bases and V 0 bases, and 1 base lay outside the gene matches. The CDR3 is 16 amino acids. In DNA form, the CDR3 reads TGTGCCAGCAGCCAAGAGACTAGCGGGATCTACAATGAGCAGTTCTTC. This gives the protein CASSQETSGIYNEQFF.

This clone was found once. The rearrangement uses TRBV11-3 and TRBJ2-1; 16 positions agree with TRBD2. Unmatched junction bases numbered 2, after V lost 5 bases and J lost 7 bases. This CDR3 has 15 amino acids. CDR1 and CDR2 from the germline V gene are SGHNT and YENEEA. CDR3 region: CASSLGLAGGNEQFF. The CDR3 DNA is TGTGCCAGCAGCCTGGGACTAGCGGGAGGGAATGAGCAGTTCTTC.

The rearrangement joins TRBV5-1 to TRBJ2-5, with D hard to call. V was clipped by 0 bases and J by 5 bases, with 14 bases between them. The germline V gene has CDR1 SGHRS and CDR2 YFSETQ. The CDR3 is 15 amino acids. For the CDR3, the DNA is TGCGCCAGCAGCTTGGACGACACCGCTTGGGAGACCCAGTACTTC. Amino acid sequence: CASSLDDTAWETQYF. Full variable domain (missing parts from reference TRBV5-1 and TRBJ2-5): KAGVTQTPRYLIKTRGQQVTLSCSPISGHRSVSWYQQTPGQGLQFLFEYFSETQRNKGNFPGRFSGRQFSNSRSEMNVSTLELGDSALYLCASSLDDTAWETQYFGPGTRLLVL.

The CDR3 loop is CASSQPWSDGSNEQFF. As DNA, the CDR3 is TGTGCCAGCAGTCAACCCTGGAGCGACGGCAGCAATGAGCAGTTCTTC. The chain couples TRBV13 to TRBJ2-1, with D uncertain. V lost 6 bases to trimming and J lost 6 bases, with 21 bases between them. Germline assignment: CDR1 PRHDT and CDR2 FYEKMQ (reference sequence). CDR3 length: 16 residues.

J is TRBJ2-4 and V is TRBV27, with D perhaps matching TRBD1 (6 bases). V was clipped by 2 bases and J by 9 bases, with 11 bases between them. Germline assignment: CDR1 MNHEY and CDR2 SMNVEV (reference sequence). The length of the CDR3 is 13 residues. The CDR3 sequence: CASSLGQYGIQYF. The CDR3 nucleotides read TGTGCCAGCAGTTTAGGACAGTACGGCATTCAGTACTTC.

The V and J genes are TRBV6-5 and TRBJ2-2; D is possibly TRBD1 (5 bases). V lost 6 bases and J 3 bases, leaving 11 bases between the germline ends. The length of the CDR3 is 14 residues. CDR1 and CDR2 (germline): MNHEY, SVGAGI. CDR3 residues: CASSPLGDTGELFF. CDR3 coding DNA: TGTGCCAGCAGCCCCCTAGGGGACACCGGGGAGCTGTTTTTT.

CDR3 sequence: CASSQDRENEQFF. CDR3 DNA sequence: TGCGCCAGCAGCCAAGACAGGGAAAATGAGCAGTTCTTC. This chain connects TRBV4-1 to TRBJ2-1; maybe TRBD1 (5 bases). CDR3 size: 13 residues. Germline V lookup: CDR1 MGHRA, CDR2 YSYEKL. Between the trimmed V and J ends, which lost 0 bases and 7 bases, there was a span of 7 bases.

The chain employs TRBV18 and TRBJ2-1; D perhaps matches TRBD2 (6 bases). Trimming cost V 5 bases and J 0 bases, with 11 bases left between them. CDR3 length: 15 amino acids. Germline CDR1 reads KGHSH; CDR2 reads LQKENI. The CDR3 protein is CASSSLGGSYNEQFF. CDR3 in DNA: TGTGCCAGCTCAAGTTTGGGGGGCTCCTACAATGAGCAGTTCTTC.